The T cell receptor (beta chain) described here comes from a study of PD-L1 blockade in urothelial cancer. Looking at the study overall: Analyzed time points were 3 weeks (second dose) and 6 weeks after therapy began.

The CDR3 extends over 14 amino acids. Deletions cut 1 base from V and 4 bases from J, with 8 bases between. Germline CDR1 and CDR2: SEHNR and FQNEAQ (reference sequence). This clone came up a few times. Using immunoSEQ multiplex PCR, the repertoire was profiled, and TCRdb retains in-frame clones only, with some absent. The repertoire consists of fewer than 40,000 clones, with 80% to 95% occurring once and the leading ten covering approximately 8%. This specimen consisted of PBMCs, obtained around atezolizumab (anti-PD-L1) treatment. This chain joins TRBV7-9 and TRBJ1-3; D gene uncertain. The TCR was taken from a man aged 70-80 years with urothelial cancer. The CDR3 spells CASSLGVEGNTIYF. The CDR3 nucleotides read TGTGCCAGCAGCTTAGGCGTGGAGGGAAACACCATATATTTT. Full variable domain (missing parts from reference TRBV7-9 and TRBJ1-3): DTGVSQNPRHKITKRGQNVTFRCDPISEHNRLYWYRQTLGQGPEFLTYFQNEAQLEKSRLLSDRFSAERPKGSFSTLEIQRTEQGDSAMYLCASSLGVEGNTIYFGEGSWLTVV.